The T cell receptor beta chain under discussion was sequenced for a study of blood T cells in healthy people across ages (dated by TCRdb to between 2015 and 2017). For the study in its entirety: In model experiments, roughly one uniquely barcoded TCR beta cDNA molecule per two T cells was captured by template switching. The study measured age-related changes in TCR beta repertoire diversity using deep sequencing normalized with unique cDNA molecular identifiers. The donors were divided into four age groups: young (average roughly 17 years), middle-aged (around 41), aged (around 67) and long-lived (approximately 74). To avoid experimental bias, donors of different ages were spread randomly across the sequencing lanes. The study analyzed two additional independent replicas of 1 million unique cDNA reads from the same blood draw for two donors, one aged 18 to 30 and one aged 80 or older. Beyond this particular receptor, the publication reports: Estimates of total diversity based on one million sequenced T cells were considered lower bounds and underestimates. As age increased, observed TCR beta diversity per million T cells dropped in a roughly linear way, and a significant reduction was already evident by age 40. Because the CMV infection status of the donors was unknown, age-related changes in expanded clonotypes may potentially have been confounded. There was a strong correlation between observed TCR beta diversity and the percentage of naive T cells measured by flow cytometry. Bulk unsorted PBMC profiling prevented conclusive comparison of naive and antigen-experienced compartments. Compared with the aged group, more naive CD4+ T cells, fewer expanded clones and increased TCR diversity were shown by the long-lived group, suggesting age selection.

Only a few counts were recorded for this clonotype. It has no known antigen specificity. No base qualities exist here, and no much larger clone lies one base off it. Spanning cysteine to phenylalanine, the CDR3 consists of 13 amino acids. The read is trimmed to its CDR3 DNA, 39 bases read in frame from base 1. Trimming leaves V shorter by 4 bases and J shorter by 5 bases, with the junction holding 2 bases beyond the gene matches. Based on the germline V gene (reference sequence), the CDR1 and CDR2 sequences are LNHNV and YYDKDF. Libraries were prepared through 5' RACE. A second PCR of roughly 6 to 11 cycles was performed with a sample-barcoded 5' primer and a J-beta primer mix. A unique molecular identifier was introduced onto each TCR beta cDNA molecule by a template-switch 5' adaptor carrying 12 random nucleotides. At least 2.5 million CDR3-containing paired-end reads were obtained from each sample. The Mint cDNA synthesis kit, primed by a TRBC-specific oligonucleotide, was used to synthesize first-strand cDNA from all RNA. Following uracil-DNA glycosylase treatment, all cDNA underwent a first 18-cycle PCR with the universal primers M1SS and BC2_uni_R. In the original analysis: For normalization, 1 million high-quality reads, each with a distinct molecular identifier, were randomly selected from each sample. Instead of being binned into consensus sequences, reads with shared molecular identifiers were discarded. MiTCR, with a Q25 quality threshold and the strictest error-elimination algorithm, was used for CDR3 identification, clonotype clustering and error correction. A nonparametric unseen species model with Euler transformation was used to estimate lower-bound total TCR beta diversity. TCRdb redid the processing of the public reads, applying fastp at Q25 and MiXCR, and retained in-frame beta chains. A single entry per CDR3 protein holds the most common genes and DNA from its merged rows. The authors' filters were not applied to this entry. The sample table contains fewer than 2 million distinct CDR3 sequences; only one count was recorded for roughly two fifths of them. 23% of the sample belongs to the ten largest clones.

Donors were 40 or so systemically healthy Caucasian individuals from Russia aged roughly 6 to 90 years. About 10 milliliters of peripheral blood were collected from each donor into EDTA-treated Vacutainer tubes. Ficoll-Paque density-gradient centrifugation was used to isolate PBMCs, with at least 7 million obtained per sample. Total RNA was extracted from PBMCs with Trizol reagent, with at least 5.5 micrograms obtained per sample. For every donor, an aliquot of PBMCs went through flow cytometry to measure the percentages of naive CD45RAhigh/CD27high T cells. The chain joins TRBV15 to TRBJ1-5, with 7 bases in between that match TRBD1. The specimen sequenced was blood. This clonotype was obtained from a human donor in good health. The bases are TGTGCCACCAGCACGGGGACAGATCAGCCCCAGCATTTT. Its amino acids are CATSTGTDQPQHF.